Listed below are T cell receptor beta chains from one sample, sequenced in a study of shared clonotypes between healthy human individuals. The data were produced by immunoSEQ multiplex PCR, yet TCRdb's version contains in-frame clones alone and is incomplete. Of 730,000 or so clones listed, about two thirds are singletons. Sequencing was done on a sample of memory CD4+ T cells sorted from blood. The receptor source for this set is a young woman in good health. Both conserved end residues are part of each CDR3. The order of the fields is D gene, V gene, clone size, J gene, CDR3 protein, CDR3 DNA. A D gene is named only where the DNA matches it firmly. The size of a clone is reported for some rows only, either as once, few or many, or as a class for expanded clones.

>-|TRBV12-5|-|TRBJ2-3
CASASGDSAGEGGPDTQYF
TGTGCTAGTGCTTCTGGGGATTCGGCCGGAGAGGGCGGTCCAGATACGCAGTATTTT
>-|TRBV10-3|once|TRBJ1-1
CATALGGNTEAFF
TGTGCCACCGCCCTTGGGGGGAACACTGAAGCTTTCTTT
>TRBD2|TRBV5-1|-|TRBJ2-7
CASSLITGGPQEQYF
TGCGCCAGCAGCTTGATAACGGGAGGGCCTCAGGAGCAGTACTTC
>TRBD1|TRBV5-1|-|TRBJ1-4
CASSLTGTGSEKLFF
TGCGCCAGCAGCCTAACCGGGACAGGGTCTGAAAAACTGTTTTTT
>-|TRBV14|-|TRBJ2-1
CASSLLAGSYNEQFF
TGTGCCAGCAGCCTTCTGGCGGGATCCTACAATGAGCAGTTCTTC
>-|TRBV19|-|TRBJ1-1
CASSETGNRARTEAFF
TGTGCCAGTAGTGAGACAGGAAATCGGGCACGCACTGAAGCTTTCTTT
>TRBD2|TRBV6-4|-|TRBJ2-2
CASSEGGAGTGELFF
TGTGCCAGCAGTGAGGGAGGAGCGGGGACCGGGGAGCTGTTTTTT
>-|TRBV27|few|TRBJ2-1
CASSFEGGRNEQFF
TGTGCCAGCAGTTTTGAGGGTGGGCGCAATGAGCAGTTCTTC
>TRBD1|TRBV15|-|TRBJ1-5
CATSKGQARNQPQHF
TGTGCCACCAGCAAGGGACAGGCGAGGAATCAGCCCCAGCATTTT
>-|TRBV28|-|TRBJ2-7
CASSLGRWGTPNYEQYF
TGTGCCAGCAGTTTAGGGCGTTGGGGGACTCCCAACTACGAGCAGTACTTC
>TRBD1|TRBV25-1|-|TRBJ2-1
CAGTQPGTGINEQFF
TGTGCCGGCACCCAGCCGGGGACAGGGATCAATGAGCAGTTCTTC
>-|TRBV5-1|-|TRBJ2-3
CASSLVGGIIDTQYF
TGCGCCAGCAGCTTGGTGGGCGGGATTATTGATACGCAGTATTTT
>-|TRBV5-8|-|TRBJ2-5
CASSLDASSETQYF
TGTGCCAGCAGCTTGGATGCTAGCTCCGAGACCCAGTACTTC
>TRBD2|TRBV25-1|few|TRBJ2-1
CASSGVAGRSYNEQFF
TGTGCCAGCAGTGGGGTAGCGGGCCGTTCGTACAATGAGCAGTTCTTC
>-|TRBV30|-|TRBJ1-1
CAWSPTQAGAFF
TGTGCCTGGAGCCCGACTCAGGCTGGGGCTTTCTTT
>TRBD2|TRBV10-3|-|TRBJ2-3
CAISLAGDTDTQYF
TGTGCCATCAGTTTAGCGGGGGACACAGATACGCAGTATTTT
>-|TRBV6-1|-|TRBJ1-2
CASSANFGNGRDYGYTF
TGTGCCAGCAGTGCGAATTTCGGCAATGGCCGGGACTATGGCTACACCTTC
>-|TRBV5-8|-|TRBJ1-1
CASSPDGFYGEAFF
TGTGCCAGCAGCCCGGACGGATTCTACGGTGAAGCTTTCTTT
>-|TRBV29-1|-|TRBJ2-7
CSARDTYEQYF
TGCAGCGCTCGGGATACCTACGAGCAGTACTTC
>-|TRBV19|-|TRBJ2-7
CASSIGGAIQTYEQYF
TGTGCCAGTAGTATTGGCGGGGCCATCCAAACCTACGAGCAGTACTTC
>-|TRBV5-1|-|TRBJ2-5
CASSFGRLGETQYF
TGCGCCAGCAGCTTTGGACGATTGGGAGAGACCCAGTACTTC
>TRBD1|TRBV10-1|-|TRBJ1-5
CASSPPTGQGDQPQHF
TGCGCCAGCAGTCCCCCGACTGGACAGGGTGATCAGCCCCAGCATTTT